This T cell receptor beta chain comes out of a study of glioma-infiltrating T cells. Study results and limitations: Tissue and blood shared very few CDR3 sequences.

CDR1 is SGHVS and CDR2 is FQNEAQ in the germline V gene. The CDR3 is made up of 18 amino acids. V was shortened by 1 base and J by 0 bases, with 16 bases between the two germline ends. This clonotype was seen only a few times. The antigen is undetermined. TCR alpha and beta CDR3 regions were amplified from RNA using iRepertoire nested multiplex PCR. TCRdb re-derived calls from the multiplex PCR reads in MiXCR, one entry per CDR3 protein. The sample includes 400,000 or so distinct CDR3 sequences, approximately 42% of them seen just once. Material: glioma tissue, nonneoplastic brain tissue, or PBMCs (not recorded which). The receptor's source is a human donor with low-grade glioma or glioblastoma, undergoing nonglioma brain surgery, or in good health (not recorded which). The rearrangement uses TRBV7-8 and TRBJ1-5; a possible D gene is TRBD1 (5 bases). This CDR3 reads CASSLEAGLGYSNQPQHF. The CDR3 nucleotides are TGTGCCAGCAGCTTAGAGGCAGGGCTTGGGTATAGCAATCAGCCCCAGCATTTT. The full variable domain, with the rest looked up from reference TRBV7-8 and TRBJ1-5, is GAGVSQSPRYKVAKRGQDVALRCDPISGHVSLFWYQQALGQGPEFLTYFQNEAQLDKSGLPSDRFFAERPEGSVSTLKIQRTQQEDSAVYLCASSLEAGLGYSNQPQHFGDGTRLSIL.